Reported below is one T cell receptor (beta chain). The antigen remains unidentified. The CDR3 length is 15 residues. Trimming left V 4 bases short and J 3 bases short, with 15 bases between. Germline-derived CDR1 and CDR2 are SGHTA and FQGNSA. TCRdb passed the reads through MiXCR, listing each CDR3 protein once. The data show about 150,000 distinct CDR3 sequences, around 32% seen once. These data originate in a study of T cell repertoires in cytomegalovirus infection. As for the study in general: CMV epitopes that were recently identified and HLA-C-restricted were used alongside well-studied HLA-B-restricted ones. Carrying CMV and the relevant HLA type showed in public TCR beta signatures.

Study outcomes and limitations: Accumulated public TCR beta family frequency recognized individuals carrying CMV together with the relevant HLA. The ex vivo response showed dominance by HLA-C-restricted CMV-specific TCR beta clonotypes.

The receptor's source is a human donor in good health (CMV status not recorded). Some clones in this sample may be carry-over from other donors' samples. Here the sequenced sample was CD8+ T cells from cultured PBMCs, taken from culture after CMV antigen stimulation. The chain couples TRBV7-2 to TRBJ1-1; D may be TRBD1 (5 bases). The CDR3 DNA sequence: TGTGCCAGCAGCTCCCGGGGGGGGTGGGACACTGAAGCTTTCTTT. Translating it yields CASSSRGGWDTEAFF.